This T cell receptor (beta chain) is from a study of cytomegalovirus exposure and HLA in healthy donors. CDR3 size: 13 residues. Germline V gives CDR1 LNHDA, CDR2 SQIVND (reference sequence). Between the trimmed V and J ends, which lost 7 bases and 8 bases, there was a span of 17 bases. Vbeta (60) and Jbeta (13) primers were used in the PCR. TCRdb keeps only in-frame clones here, not all; method: immunoSEQ multiplex PCR. The data contain roughly 150,000 clones, roughly 81% of them singletons. Sequenced input: PBMCs. The clonotype was recovered from a man between 25 and 39 years old in good health and CMV-seropositive. This chain links TRBV19 with TRBJ1-2; possible D gene TRBD1, 5 bases. The CDR3 sequence is CASTTDRIGGYTF. The DNA of the CDR3 is TGTGCCAGTACCACAGACAGAATCGGCGGCTACACCTTC.